This TCR beta chain was identified during a study of tumor-infiltrating lymphocytes in primary liver carcinoma. Study-wide results and limits: A significantly higher top-250-clone fraction was found in tumors than in blood (p = 0.039).

The study co-extracted DNA and RNA from roughly 20-30 mg of unsorted bulk tissue. Resecting the tumor surgically was how the patients' primary liver carcinoma was treated. Regarding this clonotype: Its specificity is unknown. The junction departs from the called germline gene at one end, perhaps through a read error.

The input was around 500 ng total RNA; TCR beta cDNA was made from it with a constant-region primer. Investigators got TCR beta libraries out of three nested multiplex PCR rounds, done with slightly modified ARM-PCR. PCR rounds one and two used TRBV1-TRBV30 forward primers with a C-beta reverse primer for 10 cycles each. TCRdb ran MiXCR on the multiplex PCR reads and lists one entry per CDR3 protein. The top ten clones hold 35% to 45% of a sample with approximately 37,000 distinct CDR3 sequences, roughly 77% of them seen once. This CDR3 is 14 amino acids long. CDR1 and CDR2 (germline): LGHNA, YSLEER.

This sequence joins TRBV4-3 and TRBJ2-2, with D perhaps being TRBD1 or TRBD2 (5 bases each). This clonotype originated in a man in his forties with primary liver carcinoma and hepatitis B virus infection. Sequencing was done on a sample of tumor-adjacent normal liver tissue. CDR3 coding DNA: TGCGCCAGCGGCCAAGGACATAACACCGGGGAGCTGTTCTTT. It yields the protein CASGQGHNTGELFF.